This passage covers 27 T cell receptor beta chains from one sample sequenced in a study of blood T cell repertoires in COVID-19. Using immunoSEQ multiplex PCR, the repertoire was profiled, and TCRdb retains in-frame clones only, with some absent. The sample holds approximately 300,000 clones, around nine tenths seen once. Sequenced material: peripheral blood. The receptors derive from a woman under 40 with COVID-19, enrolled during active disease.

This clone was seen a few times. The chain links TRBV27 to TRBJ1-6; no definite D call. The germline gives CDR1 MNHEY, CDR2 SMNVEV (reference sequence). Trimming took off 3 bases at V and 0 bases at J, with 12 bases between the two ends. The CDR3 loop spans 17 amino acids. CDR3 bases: TGTGCCAGCAGTTTCTCAAGTGGTAGCTCCTATAATTCACCCCTCCACTTT. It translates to CASSFSSGSSYNSPLHF.

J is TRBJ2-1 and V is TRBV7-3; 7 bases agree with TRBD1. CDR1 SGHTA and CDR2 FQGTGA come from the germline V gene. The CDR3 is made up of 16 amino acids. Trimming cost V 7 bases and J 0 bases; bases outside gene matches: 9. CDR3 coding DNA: TGTGCCAGCACCCGACAGGGCCCCAGCTCCTACAATGAGCAGTTCTTC. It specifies CASTRQGPSSYNEQFF.

The DNA for the CDR3 is TGTGCCAGCAGCTTAGAAGGGGGCGCGGGATCACCCCTCCACTTT. Protein sequence: CASSLEGGAGSPLHF. The chain combines TRBV11-2 with TRBJ1-6; 7 bases are a match to TRBD1. The CDR3 is 15 residues long. V gave up 0 bases and J gave up 10 bases; unmatched junction bases: 6. From germline, CDR1 is SGHAT and CDR2 FQNNGV. The variable domain in full, with the rest retrieved from reference TRBV11-2 and TRBJ1-6, is EAGVAQSPRYKIIEKRQSVAFWCNPISGHATLYWYQQILGQGPKLLIQFQNNGVVDDSQLPKDRFSAERLKGVDSTLKIQPAKLEDSAVYLCASSLEGGAGSPLHFGNGTRLTVT.

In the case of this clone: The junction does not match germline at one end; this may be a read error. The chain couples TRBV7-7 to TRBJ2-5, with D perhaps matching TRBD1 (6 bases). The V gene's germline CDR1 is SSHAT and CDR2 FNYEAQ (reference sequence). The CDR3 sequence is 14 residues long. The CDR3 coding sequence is TGTGCTAGCAGCTTAGAAGCAGGGGATGAGACCCAGTACTTC. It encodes CASSLEAGDETQYF.

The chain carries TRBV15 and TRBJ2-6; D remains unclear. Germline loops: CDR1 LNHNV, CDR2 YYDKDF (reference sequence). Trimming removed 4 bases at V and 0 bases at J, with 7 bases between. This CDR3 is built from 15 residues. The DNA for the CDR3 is TGTGCCACCAGCATTCTCCGCTCTGGGGCCAACGTCCTGACTTTC. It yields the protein CATSILRSGANVLTF.

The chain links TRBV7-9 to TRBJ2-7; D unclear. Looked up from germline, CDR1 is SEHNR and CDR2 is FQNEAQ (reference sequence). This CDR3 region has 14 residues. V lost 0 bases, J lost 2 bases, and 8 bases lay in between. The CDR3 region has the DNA TGTGCCAGCAGCTTAGCCCACACCCCCTACGAGCAGTACTTC. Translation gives CASSLAHTPYEQYF.

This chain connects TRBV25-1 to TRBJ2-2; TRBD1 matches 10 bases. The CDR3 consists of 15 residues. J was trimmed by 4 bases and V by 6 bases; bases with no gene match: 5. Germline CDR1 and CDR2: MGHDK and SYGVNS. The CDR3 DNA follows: TGTGCCAGCAGAGACAGGGGGCCAGTCACCGGGGAGCTGTTTTTT. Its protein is CASRDRGPVTGELFF.

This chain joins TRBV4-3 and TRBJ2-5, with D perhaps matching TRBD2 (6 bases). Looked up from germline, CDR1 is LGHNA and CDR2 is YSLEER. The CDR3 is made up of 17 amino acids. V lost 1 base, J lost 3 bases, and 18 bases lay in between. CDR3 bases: TGCGCCAGCAGCCAAGCAGAACCGGGACTGGGGGAAGAGACCCAGTACTTC. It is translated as CASSQAEPGLGEETQYF.

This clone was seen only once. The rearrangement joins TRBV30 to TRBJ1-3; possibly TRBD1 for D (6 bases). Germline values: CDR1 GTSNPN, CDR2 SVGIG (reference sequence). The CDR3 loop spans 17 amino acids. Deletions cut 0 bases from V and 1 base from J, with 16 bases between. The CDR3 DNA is TGTGCCTGGAGTGTACGTGGGGGCGCTAAGTCTGGAAACACCATATATTTT. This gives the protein CAWSVRGGAKSGNTIYF.

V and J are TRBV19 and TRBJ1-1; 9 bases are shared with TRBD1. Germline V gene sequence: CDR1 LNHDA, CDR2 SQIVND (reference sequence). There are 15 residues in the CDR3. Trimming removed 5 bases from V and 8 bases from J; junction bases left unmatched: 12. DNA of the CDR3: TGTGCCAGTAGTCCGGCCGTCGGGACAGGGAGGGAAGCTTTCTTT. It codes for CASSPAVGTGREAFF. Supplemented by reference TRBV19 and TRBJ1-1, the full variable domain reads DGGITQSPKYLFRKEGQNVTLSCEQNLNHDAMYWYRQDPGQGLRLIYYSQIVNDFQKGDIAEGYSVSREKKESFPLTVTSAQKNPTAFYLCASSPAVGTGREAFFGQGTRLTVV.

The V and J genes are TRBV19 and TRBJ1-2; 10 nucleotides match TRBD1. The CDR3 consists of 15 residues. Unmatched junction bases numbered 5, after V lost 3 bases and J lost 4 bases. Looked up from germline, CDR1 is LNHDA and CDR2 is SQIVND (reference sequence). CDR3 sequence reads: CASSMTGGAGYGYTF. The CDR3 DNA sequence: TGTGCCAGTAGTATGACAGGGGGCGCCGGCTATGGCTACACCTTC.

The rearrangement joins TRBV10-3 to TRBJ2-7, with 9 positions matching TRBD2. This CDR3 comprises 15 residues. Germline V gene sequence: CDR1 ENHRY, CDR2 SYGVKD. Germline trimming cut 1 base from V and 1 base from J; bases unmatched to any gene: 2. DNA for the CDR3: TGTGCCATCAGTGAGTTCCTAGCGGGATCCTACGAGCAGTACTTC. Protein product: CAISEFLAGSYEQYF.

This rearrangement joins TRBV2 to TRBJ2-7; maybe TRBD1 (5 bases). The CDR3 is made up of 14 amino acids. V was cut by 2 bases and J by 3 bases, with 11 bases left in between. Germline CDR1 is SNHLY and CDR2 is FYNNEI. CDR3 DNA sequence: TGTGCCAGCAGTGAACAGGGCCAGGGCTACGAGCAGTACTTC. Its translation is CASSEQGQGYEQYF.

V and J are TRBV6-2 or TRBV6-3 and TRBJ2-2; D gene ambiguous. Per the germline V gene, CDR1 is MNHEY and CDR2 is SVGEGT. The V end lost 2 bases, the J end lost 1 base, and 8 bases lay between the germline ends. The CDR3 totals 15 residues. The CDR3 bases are TGTGCCAGCAGTTACCCGTCCGGGAACACCGGGGAGCTGTTTTTT. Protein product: CASSYPSGNTGELFF.

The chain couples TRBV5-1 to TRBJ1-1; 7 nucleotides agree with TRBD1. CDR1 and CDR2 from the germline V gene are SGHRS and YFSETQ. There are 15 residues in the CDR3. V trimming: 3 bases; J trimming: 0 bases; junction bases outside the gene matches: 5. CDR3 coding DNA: TGCGCCAGCAGCTATCACAGGGGAGTGAACACTGAAGCTTTCTTT. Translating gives CASSYHRGVNTEAFF.

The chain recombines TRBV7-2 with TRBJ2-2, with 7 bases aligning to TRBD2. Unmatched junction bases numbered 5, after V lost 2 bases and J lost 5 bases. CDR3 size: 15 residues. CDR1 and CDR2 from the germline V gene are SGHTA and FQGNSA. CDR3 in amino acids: CASSLWAGGTGELFF. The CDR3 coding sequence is TGTGCCAGCAGCTTATGGGCCGGGGGGACCGGGGAGCTGTTTTTT. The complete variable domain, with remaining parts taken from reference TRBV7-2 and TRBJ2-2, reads GAGVSQSPSNKVTEKGKDVELRCDPISGHTALYWYRQSLGQGLEFLIYFQGNSAPDKSGLPSDRFSAERTGGSVSTLTIQRTQQEDSAVYLCASSLWAGGTGELFFGEGSRLTVL.

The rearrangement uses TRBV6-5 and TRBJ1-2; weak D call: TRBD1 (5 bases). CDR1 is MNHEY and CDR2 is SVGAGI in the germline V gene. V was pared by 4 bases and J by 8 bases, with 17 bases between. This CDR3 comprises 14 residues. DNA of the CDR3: TGTGCCAGCAGTTCCCGACAGCAGCGAGAGGGCTACACCTTC. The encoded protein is CASSSRQQREGYTF.

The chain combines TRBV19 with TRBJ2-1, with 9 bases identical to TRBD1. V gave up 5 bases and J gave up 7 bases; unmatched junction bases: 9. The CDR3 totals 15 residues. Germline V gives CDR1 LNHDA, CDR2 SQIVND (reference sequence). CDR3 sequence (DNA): TGTGCCAGTAGTTCCCTACAGGGGGCTTATAATGAGCAGTTCTTC. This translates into CASSSLQGAYNEQFF.

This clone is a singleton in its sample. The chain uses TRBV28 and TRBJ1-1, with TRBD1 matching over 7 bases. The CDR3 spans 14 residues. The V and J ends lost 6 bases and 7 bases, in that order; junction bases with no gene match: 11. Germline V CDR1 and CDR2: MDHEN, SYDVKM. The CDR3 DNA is TGTGCCAGCAGCCCACCACAGGGGCTGGGTGAAGCTTTCTTT. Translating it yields CASSPPQGLGEAFF.

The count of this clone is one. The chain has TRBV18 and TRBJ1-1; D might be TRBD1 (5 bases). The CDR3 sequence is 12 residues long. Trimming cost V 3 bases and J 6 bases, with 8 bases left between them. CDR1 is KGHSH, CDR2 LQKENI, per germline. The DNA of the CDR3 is TGTGCCAGCTCACCGGCAGGGTCTGAAGCTTTCTTT. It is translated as CASSPAGSEAFF. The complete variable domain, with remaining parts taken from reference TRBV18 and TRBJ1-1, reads NAGVMQNPRHLVRRRGQEARLRCSPMKGHSHVYWYRQLPEEGLKFMVYLQKENIIDESGMPKERFSAEFPKEGPSILRIQQVVRGDSAAYFCASSPAGSEAFFGQGTRLTVV.

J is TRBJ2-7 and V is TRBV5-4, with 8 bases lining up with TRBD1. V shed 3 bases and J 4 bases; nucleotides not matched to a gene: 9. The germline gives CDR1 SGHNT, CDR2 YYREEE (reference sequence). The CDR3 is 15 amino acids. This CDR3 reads CASSSGTGLGYEQYF. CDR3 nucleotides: TGTGCCAGCAGCTCCGGGACAGGCCTGGGTTACGAGCAGTACTTC.

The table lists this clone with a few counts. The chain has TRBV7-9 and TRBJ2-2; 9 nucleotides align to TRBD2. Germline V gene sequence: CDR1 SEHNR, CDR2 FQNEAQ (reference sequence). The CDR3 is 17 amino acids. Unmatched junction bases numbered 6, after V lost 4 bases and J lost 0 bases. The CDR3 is CASSSSSGTTNTGELFF. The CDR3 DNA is TGTGCCAGCAGCTCGTCTAGCGGGACTACGAACACCGGGGAGCTGTTTTTT.

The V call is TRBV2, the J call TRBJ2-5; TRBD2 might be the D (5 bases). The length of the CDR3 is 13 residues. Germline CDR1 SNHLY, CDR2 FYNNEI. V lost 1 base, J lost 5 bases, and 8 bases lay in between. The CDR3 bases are TGTGCCAGCAGTGAAGTGGGAGCGGAGACCCAGTACTTC. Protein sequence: CASSEVGAETQYF.

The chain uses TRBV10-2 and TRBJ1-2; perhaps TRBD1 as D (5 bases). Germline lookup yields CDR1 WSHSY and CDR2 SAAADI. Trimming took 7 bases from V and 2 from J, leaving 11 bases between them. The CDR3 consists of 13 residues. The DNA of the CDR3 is TGCGCCAGCATGGACACTTTAAACTATGGCTACACCTTC. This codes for CASMDTLNYGYTF.

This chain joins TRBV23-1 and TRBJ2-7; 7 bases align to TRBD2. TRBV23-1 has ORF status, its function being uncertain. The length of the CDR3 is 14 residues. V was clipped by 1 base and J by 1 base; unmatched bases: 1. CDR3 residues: CASSQWDYSYEQYF. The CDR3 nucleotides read TGCGCCAGCAGTCAATGGGACTATTCCTACGAGCAGTACTTC.

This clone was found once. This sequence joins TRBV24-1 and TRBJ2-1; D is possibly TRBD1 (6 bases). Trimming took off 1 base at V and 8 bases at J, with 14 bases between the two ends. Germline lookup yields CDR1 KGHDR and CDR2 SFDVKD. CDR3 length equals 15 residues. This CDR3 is CATSDFGAGVDEQFF. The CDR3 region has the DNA TGTGCCACCAGTGATTTTGGGGCAGGGGTCGATGAGCAGTTCTTC.

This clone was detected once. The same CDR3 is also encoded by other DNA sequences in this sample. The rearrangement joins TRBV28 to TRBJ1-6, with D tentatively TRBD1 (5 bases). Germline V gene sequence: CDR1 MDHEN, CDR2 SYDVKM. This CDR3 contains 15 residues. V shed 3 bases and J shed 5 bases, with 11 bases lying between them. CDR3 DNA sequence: TGTGCCAGCAGTTTCAGCAGGGTCGATAATTCACCCCTCCACTTT. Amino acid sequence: CASSFSRVDNSPLHF.